Listed below are T cell receptor beta chains from one sample, sequenced in a study of early T cells in non-severe SARS-CoV-2 infection. MiXCR was run by TCRdb on the 5' RACE reads, yielding one entry per CDR3 protein. The data contain tens of thousands of distinct CDR3 sequences, roughly 7% of them seen just once; the ten biggest clones take up just over 8%. The sample taken for sequencing was whole blood. These TCRs come from an adult who was a healthcare worker with PCR-confirmed SARS-CoV-2 infection or an uninfected control (not recorded which). Both conserved end residues are part of each CDR3. D genes are given only for firm matches. Not all rows give a size; the values are once, few, many and, for expanded clones, a class.

. TRBJ1-1 TRBV29-1 . CSVGRGTDTEAFF TGCAGCGTTGGGCGGGGGACGGACACTGAAGCTTTCTTT
TRBD2 TRBJ2-3 TRBV20-1 many CSAWTRMTDTQYF TGCAGTGCATGGACTAGGATGACAGATACGCAGTATTTT
. TRBJ1-1 TRBV29-1 many CSAGTLNTEAFF TGCAGCGCAGGGACATTGAACACTGAAGCTTTCTTT
TRBD2 TRBJ2-1 TRBV20-1 medium-sized CSAGGLAGGSSYNEQFF TGCAGTGCTGGGGGACTAGCGGGAGGAAGCTCCTACAATGAGCAGTTCTTC
. TRBJ2-1 TRBV20-1 few CSAEDWTNNEQFF TGCAGTGCTGAAGACTGGACAAACAATGAGCAGTTCTTC
. TRBJ1-1 TRBV7-3 few CASGPGHANTEAFF TGTGCCAGCGGACCGGGACACGCGAACACTGAAGCTTTCTTT
. TRBJ1-1 TRBV13 few CASSWRTEAFF TGTGCCAGCAGCTGGAGGACTGAAGCTTTCTTT
TRBD2 TRBJ2-5 TRBV6-6 many CASSSNSGGRGETQYF TGTGCCAGCAGTTCTAATAGCGGGGGCCGGGGAGAGACCCAGTACTTC
TRBD1 TRBJ2-6 TRBV5-1 many CASSPDRVKSNNVLTF TGCGCCAGCAGCCCAGACAGGGTTAAGTCCAACAACGTCCTGACTTTC
TRBD1 TRBJ2-7 TRBV20-1 many CSARVWDSSYEQYF TGCAGTGCTAGAGTTTGGGACAGCTCCTACGAGCAGTACTTC
. TRBJ1-4 TRBV5-1 few CASSAEVGEGNEKLFF TGCGCCAGCAGCGCAGAAGTGGGAGAGGGTAATGAAAAACTGTTTTTT
TRBD1 TRBJ1-2 TRBV9 . CASSPGDRDRGYTF TGTGCCAGCAGCCCTGGGGACAGGGATCGTGGCTACACCTTC
. TRBJ2-7 TRBV7-2 . CASNVLPPVGEQYF TGTGCCAGCAACGTACTGCCCCCGGTGGGCGAGCAGTACTTC
. TRBJ2-3 TRBV7-2 medium-sized CASSLVNLLSTDTQYF TGTGCCAGCAGCTTAGTTAACCTCCTTAGCACAGATACGCAGTATTTT
TRBD1 TRBJ2-5 TRBV5-4 many CASSLTGVGMETQYF TGTGCCAGCAGCTTGACAGGGGTTGGGATGGAGACCCAGTACTTC
. TRBJ1-1 TRBV4-2 few CASSLPLAHEGNTEAFF TGTGCCAGCAGCCTACCCCTGGCCCACGAGGGGAACACTGAAGCTTTCTTT
. TRBJ1-2 TRBV27 many CASSFNGPGYGYTF TGTGCCAGCAGTTTCAATGGGCCAGGCTATGGCTACACCTTC
TRBD1 TRBJ1-1 TRBV28 few CASSSRTGLNTEAFF TGTGCCAGCAGTTCCCGGACAGGCCTGAACACTGAAGCTTTCTTT
TRBD1 TRBJ2-7 TRBV7-9 few CASSDIMGTADPYEQYF TGTGCCAGCAGCGATATAATGGGGACAGCCGATCCTTACGAGCAGTACTTC
. TRBJ2-3 TRBV6-2/TRBV6-3 . CASSYWAGNTDTQYF TGTGCCAGCAGTTACTGGGCAGGGAACACAGATACGCAGTATTTT
. TRBJ2-1 TRBV20-1 few CSAKRDNEQFF TGCAGTGCTAAGCGGGACAATGAGCAGTTCTTC
. TRBJ2-7 TRBV27 many CASSPHVSSYEQYF TGTGCCAGCAGTCCCCACGTAAGCTCCTACGAGCAGTACTTC
. TRBJ2-3 TRBV6-2/TRBV6-3 few CASTPRGTDTQYF TGTGCCAGCACCCCGCGGGGCACAGATACGCAGTATTTT
TRBD1 TRBJ2-5 TRBV28 . CASSLQYRGMETQYF TGTGCCAGCAGTTTGCAGTACAGGGGGATGGAGACCCAGTACTTC
. TRBJ1-5 TRBV12-3/TRBV12-4 . CASTTDHPKGANSNQPQHF TGTGCCAGCACCACTGACCATCCTAAAGGGGCTAATAGCAATCAGCCCCAGCATTTT
TRBD2 TRBJ2-1 TRBV4-1 . CASSPGERGYNEQFF TGCGCCAGCAGCCCGGGGGAGCGGGGGTACAATGAGCAGTTCTTC
. TRBJ1-1 TRBV6-2/TRBV6-3 . CASSYAYTEAFF TGTGCCAGCAGTTATGCCTACACTGAAGCTTTCTTT
. TRBJ1-2 TRBV6-5 . CASSAPGRGAGYGYTF TGTGCCAGCAGTGCACCAGGGAGGGGCGCCGGCTATGGCTACACCTTC
TRBD1 TRBJ1-1 TRBV28 . CASRDRGGENTEAFF TGTGCCTCTCGAGACAGGGGAGGCGAGAACACTGAAGCTTTCTTT
. TRBJ1-6 TRBV20-1 . CSALGGAGLTNALHF TGCAGTGCCCTTGGGGGGGCAGGGTTAACCAACGCCCTCCACTTT
. TRBJ1-6 TRBV5-6 many CASSFVAGSANSPLHF TGTGCCAGCAGCTTCGTGGCAGGGAGCGCTAATTCACCCCTCCACTTT
TRBD2 TRBJ2-5 TRBV20-1 many CSARAGLQETQYF TGCAGTGCTAGAGCGGGACTACAAGAGACCCAGTACTTC
. TRBJ2-1 TRBV19 few CASSQQVSSYNEQFF TGTGCCAGTAGTCAACAGGTTAGCTCCTACAATGAGCAGTTCTTC
. TRBJ2-7 TRBV20-1 . CSADRTEILTYEQYF TGCAGTGCAGATAGGACAGAGATCCTAACCTACGAGCAGTACTTC
. TRBJ2-5 TRBV9 few CASSPLTTGYQETQYF TGTGCCAGCAGCCCCCTGACTACCGGATACCAAGAGACCCAGTACTTC
TRBD2 TRBJ2-1 TRBV20-1 many CSAYSGAGNEQFF TGCAGTGCTTATAGCGGGGCGGGGAATGAGCAGTTCTTC
. TRBJ2-5 TRBV7-2 many CASGPAISQYQETQYF TGTGCCAGTGGTCCTGCGATTTCCCAGTACCAAGAGACCCAGTACTTC
TRBD1 TRBJ2-3 TRBV12-3/TRBV12-4 few CASSRRDRGTDTQYF TGTGCCAGCAGCCGCCGGGACAGGGGGACAGATACGCAGTATTTT
. TRBJ1-2 TRBV5-5 . CASSTSYGYTF TGTGCCAGCAGCACATCCTATGGCTACACCTTC
. TRBJ1-1 TRBV7-9 . CASSLADGDAFF TGTGCCAGCAGCTTGGCGGACGGGGACGCTTTCTTT
. TRBJ2-5 TRBV6-5 many CASSYRETQYF TGTGCCAGCAGTTACCGGGAGACCCAGTACTTC
TRBD1 TRBJ2-1 TRBV14 many CASSLIRDREGVGFF TGTGCCAGCAGCCTAATCCGGGACAGAGAAGGTGTAGGGTTCTTC
TRBD1 TRBJ1-5 TRBV27 many CASSFEGGGQPQHF TGTGCCAGCAGTTTCGAAGGGGGCGGGCAGCCCCAGCATTTT
. TRBJ1-2 TRBV11-2 many CASSQRTESYGYTF TGTGCCAGCAGCCAGAGAACAGAATCATATGGCTACACCTTC
. TRBJ2-1 TRBV28 . CASSVLGSSYNEQFF TGTGCCAGCAGCGTTTTGGGCAGCTCCTACAATGAGCAGTTCTTC
. TRBJ2-1 TRBV7-2 . CASTLLGGPNNEQFF TGTGCCAGCACCCTGTTGGGGGGACCGAACAATGAGCAGTTCTTC
. TRBJ1-1 TRBV24-1 . CATSAGNTEAFF TGTGCCACCAGTGCAGGGAACACTGAAGCTTTCTTT
. TRBJ2-7 TRBV27 many CATRFSGVAYEQYF TGTGCCACAAGGTTCTCGGGGGTAGCCTACGAGCAGTACTTC
. TRBJ1-6 TRBV4-2 many CASSQPQGTDSPLHF TGTGCCAGCAGCCAACCCCAGGGTACGGATTCACCCCTCCACTTT
. TRBJ2-5 TRBV11-2 . CASSLGRETQYF TGTGCCAGCAGCTTAGGTCGGGAGACCCAGTACTTC
. TRBJ1-3 TRBV29-1 . CSVEGGSRNTIYF TGCAGCGTTGAAGGGGGTTCAAGAAACACCATATATTTT
TRBD2 TRBJ2-5 TRBV29-1 . CSVEGSSGEQETQYF TGCAGCGTTGAAGGGTCTAGCGGGGAACAAGAGACCCAGTACTTC
. TRBJ2-7 TRBV5-6 . CASSFVEGSEQYF TGTGCCAGCAGCTTTGTGGAGGGATCGGAGCAGTACTTC
. TRBJ2-5 TRBV4-2 many CASSQDLDYPLGETQYF TGTGCCAGCAGCCAAGATCTGGACTACCCCCTGGGTGAGACCCAGTACTTC
. TRBJ1-4 TRBV6-5 many CASSSLRDNNEKLFF TGTGCCAGCAGTTCCCTACGGGACAATAATGAAAAACTGTTTTTT